This section outlines one T cell receptor beta chain sequence together with its context. In germline, CDR1 is SNHLY, CDR2 FYNNEI. V was clipped by 3 bases and J by 4 bases; unmatched bases: 8. CDR3 size: 16 residues. These data belong to a study of blood T cell repertoires in COVID-19. Assignment of participants to cohorts was predicated upon participant-reported clinical history. Donors in Cohort 3 counted as recovered after two negative PCRs, clearance, or symptom resolution. Original processing methods: Estimation of nucleated cell counts relied on the amplification of reference gene primers. Libraries were prepared by immunoSEQ multiplex PCR; TCRdb keeps only in-frame clonotypes and omits some of them. The DNA was the basis for D and trimming; V, J and clone size are from that table. The sample shows some 180,000 clones, approximately 89% of them seen only once.

The receptor's source is a man in his forties who had recovered from COVID-19. The source material was PBMCs or T cells enriched from blood (not recorded which). The chain employs TRBV2 and TRBJ2-3; 9 bases fit TRBD2. Here the CDR3 DNA reads TGTGCCAGCAGTGATATAGGCGGGAGGGCCGCAGATACGCAGTATTTT. Protein product: CASSDIGGRAADTQYF.